What follows are 31 T cell receptor beta chains derived from one specimen sequenced in a study of blood T cell repertoires in COVID-19. Sequenced by immunoSEQ multiplex PCR; TCRdb stores in-frame clones only, minus some. The data hold tens of thousands of clones, with around 89% observed a single time. Source material: peripheral blood. The receptors were gathered from a woman aged 60-70 years with acute or convalescent COVID-19.

V is TRBV5-1 and J is TRBJ2-1; TRBD1 matches 11 bases. Trimming removed 4 bases from V and 7 bases from J; junction bases left unmatched: 10. This CDR3 spans 16 amino acids. Germline loops: CDR1 SGHRS, CDR2 YFSETQ. As DNA, the CDR3 is TGCGCCAGCAGCCTTTCTGGACAGGGGGCTACGAATGAGCAGTTCTTC. Translating it yields CASSLSGQGATNEQFF.

Here the CDR3 DNA reads TGTGCCAGCAGTTACGGGGGGGGGACAGATACGCAGTATTTT. Encoded protein: CASSYGGGTDTQYF. The chain is built from TRBV7-2 and TRBJ2-3; 8 positions agree with TRBD2. The length of the CDR3 is 14 residues. Trimming took 6 bases from V and 3 from J; bases not matched to a gene: 5. From germline, CDR1 is SGHTA and CDR2 FQGNSA.

This clone was counted once. The chain joins TRBV2 to TRBJ2-1, with D uncertain. Trimming cost V 0 bases and J 0 bases, with 9 bases left between them. The CDR3 runs to 16 residues. Germline V gene data show CDR1 as SNHLY and CDR2 as FYNNEI. CDR3 DNA: TGTGCCAGCAGTGAAGCTCGGTCTAGCTCCTACAATGAGCAGTTCTTC. This gives the protein CASSEARSSSYNEQFF.

The chain recombines TRBV10-3 with TRBJ1-4, with TRBD1 matching 11 bases. From germline, CDR1 is ENHRY and CDR2 SYGVKD. The ends lost 10 bases at V and 7 bases at J; junction bases unmatched: 5. This CDR3 has 13 residues. The CDR3 region has the DNA TGTGCCACCTGGACAGGGGGCCGTGAAAAACTGTTTTTT. Its protein product is CATWTGGREKLFF.

The chain uses TRBV3-1 (or the pseudogene TRBV3-2) and TRBJ1-6; TRBD1 is a possible D gene (5 bases). This CDR3 has 18 residues. Germline CDR1 LGHDT, CDR2 YNNKEL (reference sequence). V was cut by 3 bases and J by 7 bases, with 22 bases left in between. CDR3 residues: CASSHPYGTGEGNSPLHF. The CDR3 DNA follows: TGTGCCAGCAGCCACCCCTACGGGACGGGGGAAGGGAATTCACCCCTCCACTTT.

This clone turned up a few times. V is TRBV20-1 and J is TRBJ1-5; the D gene is possibly TRBD1 (6 bases). The V end was cut by 3 bases, the J end by 3 bases, with 15 bases between. Germline lookup yields CDR1 DFQATT and CDR2 SNEGSKA (reference sequence). The CDR3 contains 15 residues. The CDR3 region has the DNA TGCAGTGCTAGTTACTACTGGGGGCCCAATCAGCCCCAGCATTTT. This encodes CSASYYWGPNQPQHF.

The V gene is TRBV28, the J gene TRBJ1-1; D uncertain. CDR1 and CDR2 (germline): MDHEN, SYDVKM. Between the trimmed V and J ends, which lost 7 bases and 3 bases, there was a span of 6 bases. There are 11 residues in the CDR3. The CDR3 here is CASTSYTEAFF. As DNA, the CDR3 is TGTGCCAGCACCAGTTACACTGAAGCTTTCTTT.

The chain is built from TRBV6-7 and TRBJ1-2; 7 bases fit TRBD1. TRBV6-7 carries the ORF label, with uncertain function. Unmatched junction bases numbered 10, after V lost 5 bases and J lost 1 base. The CDR3 loop spans 16 amino acids. This CDR3 reads CASSPTPGQFNYGYTF. The CDR3, as DNA: TGTGCCAGCAGTCCTACCCCGGGACAGTTTAACTATGGCTACACCTTC.

V and J are TRBV28 and TRBJ1-4; TRBD1 matches 7 bases. V dropped 2 bases and J dropped 6; count of bases not matched to a gene: 6. The CDR3 is 15 residues long. The germline V gene encodes CDR1 MDHEN and CDR2 SYDVKM. In DNA form, the CDR3 reads TGTGCCAGCAGTTTAGACAGGGTTGGGCATGAAAAACTGTTTTTT. It codes for CASSLDRVGHEKLFF.

The chain uses TRBV5-1 and TRBJ1-1; a weak D match, TRBD1 (6 bases). Germline V gene sequence: CDR1 SGHRS, CDR2 YFSETQ. Trimming took 3 bases from V and 5 from J, leaving 14 bases between them. This CDR3 is built from 14 residues. For the CDR3, the DNA is TGCGCCAGCAGCTGGGGGCCGACGGGGACTGAAGCTTTCTTT. It is translated as CASSWGPTGTEAFF.

The chain combines TRBV2 with TRBJ1-3, with 8 bases identical to TRBD1. This CDR3 is 15 amino acids long. Germline V gives CDR1 SNHLY, CDR2 FYNNEI. Unmatched junction bases numbered 10, after V lost 4 bases and J lost 8 bases. CDR3 in DNA: TGTGCCAGCAGTGCTAGGACAGGGAGGGGAGACACCATATATTTT. This gives the protein CASSARTGRGDTIYF.

This chain joins TRBV28 and TRBJ1-2; maybe TRBD1 (5 bases). Germline-derived CDR1 and CDR2 are MDHEN and SYDVKM. The CDR3 is 14 residues long. Trimming left V 2 bases short and J 6 bases short, with 13 bases between. CDR3 sequence (DNA): TGTGCCAGCAGTTTAAAGCTGGTAGGGGATGGCTACACCTTC. This sequence encodes CASSLKLVGDGYTF.

The V and J genes are TRBV15 and TRBJ2-5; D remains unclear. Deletions cut 4 bases from V and 3 bases from J, with 9 bases between. Germline-derived CDR1 and CDR2 are LNHNV and YYDKDF (reference sequence). The CDR3 runs to 13 residues. Written as DNA, the CDR3 is TGTGCCACCAGCACCGTTTCGGAAGAGACCCAGTACTTC. As protein: CATSTVSEETQYF.

The gene calls are TRBV10-3 and TRBJ2-2, with a weak D call TRBD1 (6 bases). The CDR3 is made up of 14 amino acids. The germline V and J ends were trimmed by 6 bases and 0 bases, with 8 bases remaining between them. Germline V lookup: CDR1 ENHRY, CDR2 SYGVKD. DNA of the CDR3: TGTGCCATCAGGGACAGTGCGAACACCGGGGAGCTGTTTTTT. The encoded protein is CAIRDSANTGELFF.

In this sample, this clone turned up once. The rearrangement joins TRBV19 to TRBJ2-3; D perhaps matches TRBD1 (6 bases). Germline V gives CDR1 LNHDA, CDR2 SQIVND (reference sequence). This CDR3 has 18 amino acids. Trimming shortened V by 6 bases and J by 0 bases, and 22 bases separated the two germline ends. This CDR3 is CASRMRGQKETSTDTQYF. The DNA of the CDR3 is TGTGCCAGTAGGATGCGTGGACAGAAGGAAACTAGCACAGATACGCAGTATTTT.

The rearrangement links TRBV9 to TRBJ1-1; D not certain. From germline, CDR1 is SGDLS and CDR2 YYNGEE. Trimming removed 0 bases from V and 5 bases from J, with 11 bases in between. This CDR3 has 14 amino acids. The CDR3: CASSVDQVRTEAFF. CDR3 nucleotides: TGTGCCAGCAGCGTAGATCAGGTCCGGACTGAAGCTTTCTTT.

The chain is built from TRBV6-6 and TRBJ2-7, with 7 bases that match TRBD2. The germline V gene encodes CDR1 MNHNY and CDR2 SVGAGI (reference sequence). Germline trimming cut 6 bases from V and 6 bases from J; bases unmatched to any gene: 2. The CDR3 has 11 residues. The CDR3 DNA follows: TGTGCCAGCAGCCGCGGGGGCGAGCAGTACGTC. It is translated as CASSRGGEQYV.

The chain joins TRBV4-3 to TRBJ2-1; 11 nucleotides align to TRBD2. The germline V gene has CDR1 LGHNA and CDR2 YSLEER. V was pared by 6 bases and J by 7 bases, with 5 bases of the junction left unmatched. This CDR3 spans 14 amino acids. The CDR3 sequence: CASRGSGRGNEQFF. CDR3 coding DNA: TGCGCCAGCAGGGGTAGCGGGAGGGGGAATGAGCAGTTCTTC.

The chain carries TRBV11-2 and TRBJ2-4; TRBD1 might be the D (5 bases). Germline CDR1 and CDR2: SGHAT and FQNNGV. Trimming left V 4 bases short and J 0 bases short, with 10 bases between. The CDR3 extends over 15 amino acids. CDR3 amino acids: CASSSLRGAKNIQYF. The CDR3 DNA sequence: TGTGCCAGCAGCTCCCTTAGGGGAGCCAAAAACATTCAGTACTTC.

The CDR3 sequence is CASSRGQETQYF. The CDR3 coding sequence is TGTGCCAGCTCACGAGGACAAGAGACCCAGTACTTC. The chain employs TRBV18 and TRBJ2-5, with D hard to call. Germline V gene sequence: CDR1 KGHSH, CDR2 LQKENI. The CDR3 is 12 residues long. The V end lost 4 bases, the J end lost 2 bases, and 5 bases lay between the germline ends. The entire variable domain, with the rest obtained from reference TRBV18 and TRBJ2-5, is as follows: NAGVMQNPRHLVRRRGQEARLRCSPMKGHSHVYWYRQLPEEGLKFMVYLQKENIIDESGMPKERFSAEFPKEGPSILRIQQVVRGDSAAYFCASSRGQETQYFGPGTRLLVL.

The J gene is TRBJ1-1, the V gene TRBV6-6; 7 bases line up with TRBD1. V lost 5 bases and J lost 3; bases outside the gene matches: 3. Germline CDR1 reads MNHNY; CDR2 reads SVGAGI (reference sequence). This CDR3 is 13 amino acids long. The CDR3 region is CASSHQGDTEAFF. CDR3 DNA sequence: TGTGCCAGCAGTCATCAGGGGGACACTGAAGCTTTCTTT.

The chain joins TRBV6-5 to TRBJ1-4; weak D call: TRBD1 (5 bases). Germline loops: CDR1 MNHEY, CDR2 SVGAGI. This CDR3 spans 15 amino acids. The V gene lost 4 bases and the J gene lost 7 bases, with 16 bases spanning the gap. The CDR3 loop is CASSSPGGGSEKLFF. In DNA, the CDR3 is TGTGCCAGCAGTTCCCCTGGGGGGGGGAGTGAAAAACTGTTTTTT.

This chain uses TRBV11-3 with TRBJ1-1, with TRBD1 identical over 7 bases. Germline loops: CDR1 SGHNT, CDR2 YENEEA. With V trimmed by 1 base and J by 0 bases, 2 bases remained unmatched. The CDR3 runs 15 residues. The chain's CDR3 is CASSLGQGMNTEAFF. The CDR3 coding sequence is TGTGCCAGCAGCTTAGGACAGGGCATGAACACTGAAGCTTTCTTT.

This clone showed up just once. The chain employs TRBV6-2 or TRBV6-3 and TRBJ1-5; the match to TRBD1 covers 9 bases. Trimming at V came to 4 bases and at J to 0 bases, leaving 7 bases not matched to a gene. This CDR3 has 17 amino acids. Germline values: CDR1 MNHEY, CDR2 SVGEGT. CDR3 loop: CASSFSGTGLSNQPQHF. The CDR3 nucleotides read TGTGCCAGCAGTTTTTCCGGGACAGGGCTTAGCAATCAGCCCCAGCATTTT.

The chain links TRBV11-1 to TRBJ2-2; D not certain. This CDR3 comprises 16 residues. Trimming shortened V by 5 bases and J by 4 bases, and 17 bases separated the two germline ends. Germline loops: CDR1 SGHAT, CDR2 FQDESV (reference sequence). The CDR3 bases are TGTGCCAGCAGCCCTTCCCTCCCTTGGAGCACCGGGGAGCTGTTTTTT. This gives the protein CASSPSLPWSTGELFF.

The chain recombines TRBV7-2 with TRBJ1-5; a weak D match, TRBD1 (6 bases). The germline V gene encodes CDR1 SGHTA and CDR2 FQGNSA. This CDR3 contains 15 residues. The V gene lost 5 bases and the J gene lost 0 bases, with 11 bases spanning the gap. CDR3 region: CASSQTGNSNQPQHF. CDR3 DNA sequence: TGTGCCAGCAGCCAGACAGGAAATAGCAATCAGCCCCAGCATTTT. The full variable domain, its missing parts supplied by reference TRBV7-2 and TRBJ1-5, is GAGVSQSPSNKVTEKGKDVELRCDPISGHTALYWYRQSLGQGLEFLIYFQGNSAPDKSGLPSDRFSAERTGGSVSTLTIQRTQQEDSAVYLCASSQTGNSNQPQHFGDGTRLSIL.

The V and J genes are TRBV6-5 and TRBJ1-2; possibly TRBD1 for D (5 bases). In germline, CDR1 is MNHEY, CDR2 SVGAGI. Trimming took off 5 bases at V and 7 bases at J, with 20 bases between the two ends. This CDR3 is 15 amino acids long. The CDR3 loop reads CASSNMTERYFGYTF. In nucleotides, the CDR3 is TGTGCCAGCAGTAATATGACAGAGAGGTACTTTGGCTACACCTTC.

The genes are TRBV9 and TRBJ2-1; TRBD2 matches at 11 bases. Germline V CDR1 and CDR2: SGDLS, YYNGEE. The CDR3 loop spans 17 amino acids. V shed 4 bases and J 4 bases; nucleotides not matched to a gene: 10. CDR3 sequence (DNA): TGTGCCAGCAGCCCCCGACCGACTAGCGGGACTTACAATGAGCAGTTCTTC. Amino acid sequence: CASSPRPTSGTYNEQFF.

The chain employs TRBV10-3 and TRBJ2-7, with D unresolved. V lost 0 bases and J lost 3, with 6 bases in between. The CDR3 has 13 residues. Germline assignment: CDR1 ENHRY and CDR2 SYGVKD. For the CDR3, the DNA is TGTGCCATCAGTGAGTCGCCCAGCTACGAGCAGTACGTC. It is translated as CAISESPSYEQYV.

V is TRBV7-9 and J is TRBJ1-2; 9 bases match TRBD1. Germline V CDR1 and CDR2: SEHNR, FQNEAQ (reference sequence). This CDR3 has 13 residues. J was trimmed by 7 bases and V by 5 bases; bases with no gene match: 5. This CDR3 is CASSRTGGSGYTF. CDR3 in DNA: TGTGCCAGCAGCCGAACAGGGGGCTCTGGCTACACCTTC.

The chain combines TRBV6-5 with TRBJ1-2; 8 nucleotides align to TRBD1. The CDR3 consists of 14 residues. Per the germline V gene, CDR1 is MNHEY and CDR2 is SVGAGI. Unmatched junction bases numbered 6, after V lost 2 bases and J lost 7 bases. The CDR3 nucleotides are TGTGCCAGCAGTTACGCACAGGGGGTAGGTGGCTACACCTTC. This translates into CASSYAQGVGGYTF.